The rows below give T cell receptor beta chains drawn from one sample of a study of T-cell memory formation after mild COVID-19. TCRdb processed the 5' RACE reads anew with MiXCR; each CDR3 protein has one entry. Found here are roughly 450,000 distinct CDR3 sequences, 15% to 20% of them singletons; the top ten hold 9% to 15%. Material for sequencing was PBMCs or a T cell subset sorted from them (not recorded which). The receptors originated from an adult woman who had mild COVID-19 (a few samples of this study predate the infection). Cell type and time point are not known. Each CDR3 is given with its conserved first and last residue.

cdr3_length,j_call,v_call,cdr3_aa
15,TRBJ2-7,TRBV6-2/TRBV6-3,CASSFSSGLSYEQYF
17,TRBJ1-2,TRBV27,CASSPRPGGSNNYGYTF
12,TRBJ2-1,TRBV25-1,CASSARYNEQFF
16,TRBJ2-3,TRBV12-3/TRBV12-4,CASSFSALQITDTQYF
14,TRBJ1-1,TRBV5-6,CASSLGLQGREAFF
14,TRBJ1-1,TRBV2,CASREDTMNTEAFF
13,TRBJ2-7,TRBV24-1,CATSGQDQREQYF
15,TRBJ1-2,TRBV3-1,CASSFGIPGGYGYTF
17,TRBJ1-2,TRBV20-1,CSARAGQGQYANYGYTF
14,TRBJ1-1,TRBV6-2/TRBV6-3,CASSMGQMNTEAFF
14,TRBJ2-5,TRBV20-1,CSAQDGTSHETQYF
17,TRBJ1-2,TRBV7-8,CASSLPSRQGGENGYTF
15,TRBJ2-1,TRBV20-1,CSARERGQGATEQFF
13,TRBJ1-5,TRBV7-8,CASSYNSNQPQHF
16,TRBJ1-1,TRBV11-2,CASSLIPGSAYTEAFF
18,TRBJ2-7,TRBV29-1,CSVAGYKGPGRVSYEQYF
15,TRBJ1-5,TRBV2,CASSRDTYSNQPQHF
13,TRBJ2-7,TRBV11-3,CASRPRGSYEQYF
16,TRBJ2-7,TRBV5-1,CASSFLGDNYGYEQYF
17,TRBJ1-5,TRBV4-1,CASSQGNRARNNQPQHF
15,TRBJ2-3,TRBV7-8,CASSQTSSLPDTQYF
14,TRBJ1-5,TRBV7-2,CASSLRQGSQPQHF
16,TRBJ2-3,TRBV3-1,CASSQERRYRTDTQYF
16,TRBJ1-1,TRBV13,CASSLGVQGAGTEAFF
16,TRBJ2-3,TRBV18,CASSPPTRVITDTQYF
16,TRBJ2-1,TRBV5-4,CASSPRSSGGYNEQFF
14,TRBJ2-1,TRBV7-2,CASSLISGSYEQFF
14,TRBJ2-7,TRBV3-1,CASSQLDFTYEQYF
15,TRBJ2-1,TRBV24-1,CATSDERERLREQFF
14,TRBJ2-7,TRBV20-1,CSAITGTGGREQYF
16,TRBJ2-7,TRBV6-2/TRBV6-3,CASSDPGLASSYEQYF
16,TRBJ2-1,TRBV29-1,CSVEFLSGGPKNEQFF
15,TRBJ1-1,TRBV7-9,CASGQGGGLNTEAFF
13,TRBJ1-2,TRBV10-3,CAISESLRGGYTF
15,TRBJ2-3,TRBV29-1,CSAPFGGGLADTQYF
15,TRBJ2-1,TRBV4-3,CASSPFLTGGNEQFF
14,TRBJ1-1,TRBV20-1,CSAPRQKSNTEAFF
16,TRBJ2-5,TRBV5-1,CASRSPGLATQETQYF
17,TRBJ2-7,TRBV18,CASSPNYLTGTSYEQYF
18,TRBJ1-5,TRBV24-1,CATSDSRQGGLSNQPQHF